The T cell receptor beta chain described here comes from a study of beta chain features in type 1 diabetes. Study-level findings and limits: Type 1 diabetes patients had TCRB CDR3s that were shorter (moderately but significantly so) in all four CD4+ subsets. A possible short-template PCR bias applies equally to patients and controls.

Expressed TCRB transcripts were sequenced because the isolated RNA had all been reverse transcribed beforehand. TCRdb keeps only in-frame clones here, not all; method: immunoSEQ multiplex PCR. The sample contains 95,000 to 150,000 clones, 15% to 20% of which appear only once. After removal of 5 bases from V and 5 bases from J, the junction contained 10 bases not matched to a gene. The CDR3 is made up of 15 amino acids. Germline V gene data show CDR1 as SEHNR and CDR2 as FQNEAQ (reference sequence). About this clone itself: Its cognate antigen is unknown.

Sequencing was performed on central memory CD4+ T cells from blood. The receptor was derived from a man aged 25-45 years with type 1 diabetes. The chain recombines TRBV7-9 with TRBJ1-2; 8 bases align to TRBD1. CDR3 sequence reads: CASSIATGVQYGYTF. In DNA form, the CDR3 reads TGTGCCAGCAGCATCGCGACAGGGGTTCAATATGGCTACACCTTC.